The 6 T cell receptor beta chains listed next were all sequenced from one sample in a study of cytomegalovirus exposure and HLA in healthy donors. This PCR relied on a set of 60 Vbeta primers and 13 Jbeta primers. Measured with immunoSEQ multiplex PCR; TCRdb has only the in-frame clones, and not every one. This sample has about 110,000 clones, with 78% found just once. The sample consisted of PBMCs. All receptors derive from a man aged 25 to 45 in good health and CMV-seronegative.

This clone turned up a few times. V usage is TRBV7-9 and J usage is TRBJ1-4; TRBD1 agrees at 7 bases. CDR1 is SEHNR and CDR2 is FQNEAQ in the germline V gene (reference sequence). This CDR3 is 12 amino acids long. The CDR3: CSGRQGFEKLFF. The DNA of the CDR3 is TGTTCCGGACGACAGGGATTTGAAAAACTGTTTTTT. The complete variable domain, with remaining parts taken from reference TRBV7-9 and TRBJ1-4, reads DTGVSQNPRHKITKRGQNVTFRCDPISEHNRLYWYRQTLGQGPEFLTYFQNEAQLEKSRLLSDRFSAERPKGSFSTLEIQRTEQGDSAMYLCSGRQGFEKLFFGSGTQLSVL.

The rearrangement links TRBV14 to TRBJ2-5, with 8 bases matching TRBD2. Germline V gene sequence: CDR1 SGHDN, CDR2 FVKESK. The CDR3 consists of 19 residues. V trimming: 0 bases; J trimming: 0 bases; junction bases outside the gene matches: 12. Here the CDR3 DNA reads TGTGCCAGCAGCCAAGATCGGTTAGAAGCGGGAGTTTACCAAGAGACCCAGTACTTC. It codes for CASSQDRLEAGVYQETQYF.

This clone came up a few times. The chain carries TRBV19 and TRBJ1-5; a weak D match, TRBD1 (6 bases). The CDR3 runs to 16 residues. Trimming took off 5 bases at V and 0 bases at J, with 14 bases between the two ends. Germline CDR1 reads LNHDA; CDR2 reads SQIVND (reference sequence). CDR3 in DNA: TGTGCCAGTAGTTATGATACAGGGATTAGCAATCAGCCCCAGCATTTT. This gives the protein CASSYDTGISNQPQHF.

V is TRBV6-4 and J is TRBJ2-7, with a tentative D call TRBD2 (6 bases). Germline V gives CDR1 MRHNA, CDR2 SNTAGT. The CDR3 runs 16 residues. Trimming removed 3 bases at V and 5 bases at J, with 20 bases between. CDR3 loop: CASSERSTAGSNEQYF. The DNA of the CDR3 is TGTGCCAGCAGTGAACGTTCTACGGCGGGGTCGAACGAGCAGTACTTC.

The rearrangement links TRBV4-3 to TRBJ2-5; 10 bases are a match to TRBD2. This CDR3 comprises 17 residues. V shed 1 base, J shed 3 bases, and the junction held 8 bases outside the gene matches. The germline CDR1 and CDR2 sequences are LGHNA and YSLEER. CDR3 DNA sequence: TGCGCCAGCAGCCAAGCACACGGGCTAGCGGGAGAAGAGACCCAGTACTTC. Amino acid sequence: CASSQAHGLAGEETQYF.

Note on this clone: This CDR3 is also generated by other DNA sequences in the sample. This chain links TRBV15 with TRBJ1-5, with D unresolved. V was clipped by 0 bases and J by 0 bases, with 6 bases between them. This CDR3 spans 15 amino acids. The germline gives CDR1 LNHNV, CDR2 YYDKDF (reference sequence). In DNA form, the CDR3 reads TGTGCCACCAGCAGAGATCGGGTTAGCAATCAGCCCCAGCATTTT. Its protein is CATSRDRVSNQPQHF.